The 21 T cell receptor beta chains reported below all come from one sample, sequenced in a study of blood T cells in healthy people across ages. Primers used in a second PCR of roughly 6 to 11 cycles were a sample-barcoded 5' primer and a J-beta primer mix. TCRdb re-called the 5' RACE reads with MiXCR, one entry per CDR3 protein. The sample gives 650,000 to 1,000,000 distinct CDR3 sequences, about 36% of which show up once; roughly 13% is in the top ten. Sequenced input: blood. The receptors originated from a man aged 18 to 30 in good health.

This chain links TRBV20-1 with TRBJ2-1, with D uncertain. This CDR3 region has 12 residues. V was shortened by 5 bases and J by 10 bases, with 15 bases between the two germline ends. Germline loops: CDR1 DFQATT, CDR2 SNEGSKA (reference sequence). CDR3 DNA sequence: TGCAGTGCTTACGTACTGGGCAGGGAGCAGTTCTTC. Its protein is CSAYVLGREQFF.

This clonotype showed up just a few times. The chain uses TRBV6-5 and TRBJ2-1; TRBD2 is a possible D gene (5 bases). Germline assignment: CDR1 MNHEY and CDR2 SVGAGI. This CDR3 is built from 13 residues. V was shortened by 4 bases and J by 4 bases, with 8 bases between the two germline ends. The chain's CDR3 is CASSLREYNEQFF. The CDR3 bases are TGTGCCAGCAGTTTGAGGGAGTACAATGAGCAGTTCTTC.

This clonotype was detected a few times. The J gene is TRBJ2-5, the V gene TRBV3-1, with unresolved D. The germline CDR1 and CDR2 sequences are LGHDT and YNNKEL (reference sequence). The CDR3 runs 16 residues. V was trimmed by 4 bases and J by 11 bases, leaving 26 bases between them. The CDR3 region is CASSPGGGAAGVEQYF. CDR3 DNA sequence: TGTGCCAGCAGCCCCGGTGGTGGTGCGGCTGGGGTTGAGCAGTACTTC.

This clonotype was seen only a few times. The CDR3 spells CSATARDGGVWETQYF. The CDR3 DNA reads TGCAGTGCTACAGCCCGGGACGGAGGGGTGTGGGAGACCCAGTACTTC. The gene calls are TRBV20-1 and TRBJ2-5; the D gene is possibly TRBD2 (6 bases). Germline values: CDR1 DFQATT, CDR2 SNEGSKA (reference sequence). The ends were cut back, 4 bases at V and 5 bases at J, with 23 bases in the middle. The CDR3 loop spans 16 amino acids.

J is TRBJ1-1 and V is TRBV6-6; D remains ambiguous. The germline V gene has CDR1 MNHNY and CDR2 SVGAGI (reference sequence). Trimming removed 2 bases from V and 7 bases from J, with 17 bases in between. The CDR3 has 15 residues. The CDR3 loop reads CASSYPQTRGSEAFF. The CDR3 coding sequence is TGTGCCAGCAGTTACCCCCAGACACGAGGGAGTGAAGCTTTCTTT.

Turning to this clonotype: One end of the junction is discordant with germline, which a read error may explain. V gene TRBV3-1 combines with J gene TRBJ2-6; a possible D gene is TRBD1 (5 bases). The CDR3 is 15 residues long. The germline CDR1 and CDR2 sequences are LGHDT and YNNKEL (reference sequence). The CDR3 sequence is CASILQQSGANVPTF. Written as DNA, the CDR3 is TGTGCCAGCATCCTACAGCAATCTGGGGCCAACGTCCCGACTTTC. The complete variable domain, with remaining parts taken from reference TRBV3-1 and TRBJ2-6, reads DTAVSQTPKYLVTQMGNDKSIKCEQNLGHDTMYWYKQDSKKFLKIMFSYNNKELIINETVPNRFSPKSPDKAHLNLHINSLELGDSAVYFCASILQQSGANVPTFGAGSRLTVL.

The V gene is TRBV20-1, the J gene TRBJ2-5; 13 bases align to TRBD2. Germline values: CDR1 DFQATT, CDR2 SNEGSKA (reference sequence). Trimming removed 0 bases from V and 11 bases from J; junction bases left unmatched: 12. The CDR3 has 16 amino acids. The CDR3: CSARDTTSGGYNEQYF. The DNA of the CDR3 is TGCAGTGCTAGAGACACGACTAGCGGGGGGTACAATGAGCAGTACTTC.

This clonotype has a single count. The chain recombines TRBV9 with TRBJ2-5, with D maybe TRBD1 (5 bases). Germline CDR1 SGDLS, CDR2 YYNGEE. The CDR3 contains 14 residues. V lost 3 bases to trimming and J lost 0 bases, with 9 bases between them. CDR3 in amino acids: CASSEGLNQETQYF. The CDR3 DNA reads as TGTGCCAGCAGCGAGGGGCTCAACCAAGAGACCCAGTACTTC.

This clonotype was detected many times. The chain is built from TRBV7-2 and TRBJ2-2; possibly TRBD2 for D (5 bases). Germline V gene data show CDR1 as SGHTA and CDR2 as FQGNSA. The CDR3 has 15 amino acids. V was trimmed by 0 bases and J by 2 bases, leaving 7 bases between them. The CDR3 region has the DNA TGTGCCAGCAGCTTAGCGCGGGCTAACACCGGGGAGCTGTTTTTT. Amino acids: CASSLARANTGELFF.

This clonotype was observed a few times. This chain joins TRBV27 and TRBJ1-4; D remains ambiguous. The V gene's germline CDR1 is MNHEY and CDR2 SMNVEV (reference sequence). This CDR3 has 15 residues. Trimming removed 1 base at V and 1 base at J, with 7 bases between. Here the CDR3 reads CASSLFPRTNEKLFF. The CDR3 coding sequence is TGTGCCAGCAGTTTATTCCCGAGAACTAATGAAAAACTGTTTTTT.

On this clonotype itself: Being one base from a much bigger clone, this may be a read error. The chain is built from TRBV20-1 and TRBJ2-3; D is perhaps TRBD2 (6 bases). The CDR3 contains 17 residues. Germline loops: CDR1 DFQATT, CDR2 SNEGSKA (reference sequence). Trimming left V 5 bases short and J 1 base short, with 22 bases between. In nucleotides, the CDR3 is TGCAGTGCTGGGGACCGCCGGGGAGCGGGCCGCACAGATACGCAGTATTTT. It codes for CSAGDRRGAGRTDTQYF.

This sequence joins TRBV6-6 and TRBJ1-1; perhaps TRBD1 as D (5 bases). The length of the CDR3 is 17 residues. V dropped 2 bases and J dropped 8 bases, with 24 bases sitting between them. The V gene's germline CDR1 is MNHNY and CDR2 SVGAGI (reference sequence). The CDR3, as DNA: TGTGCCAGCAGTTACCCCTTATCCCAACCCGGGACTGGAGAAGCTTTCTTT. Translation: CASSYPLSQPGTGEAFF.

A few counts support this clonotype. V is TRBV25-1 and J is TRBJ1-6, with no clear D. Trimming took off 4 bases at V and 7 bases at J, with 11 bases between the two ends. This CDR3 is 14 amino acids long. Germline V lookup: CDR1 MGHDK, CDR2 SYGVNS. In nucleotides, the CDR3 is TGTGCCAGCAGTGCCCCCGGCGGGAATTCACCCCTCCACTTT. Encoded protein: CASSAPGGNSPLHF.

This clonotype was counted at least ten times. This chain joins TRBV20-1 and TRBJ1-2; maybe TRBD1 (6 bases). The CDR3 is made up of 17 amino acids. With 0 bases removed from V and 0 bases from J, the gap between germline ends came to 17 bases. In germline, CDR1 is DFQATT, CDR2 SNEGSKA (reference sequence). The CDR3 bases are TGCAGTGCTAGAGAACGGACCCGGACAGTAACTAACTATGGCTACACCTTC. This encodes CSARERTRTVTNYGYTF.

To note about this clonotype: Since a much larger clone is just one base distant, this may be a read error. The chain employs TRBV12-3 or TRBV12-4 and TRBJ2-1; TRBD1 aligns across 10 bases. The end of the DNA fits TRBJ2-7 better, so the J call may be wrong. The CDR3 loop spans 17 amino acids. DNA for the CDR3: TGTGCCAGCAGTTTAGGAAGACAGGGGGCTTCCTACAATGAGCAGTACTTC. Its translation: CASSLGRQGASYNEQYF.

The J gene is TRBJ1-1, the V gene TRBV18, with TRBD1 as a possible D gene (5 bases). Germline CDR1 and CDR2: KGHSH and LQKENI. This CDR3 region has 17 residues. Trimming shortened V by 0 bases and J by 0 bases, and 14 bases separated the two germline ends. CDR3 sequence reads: CASSPPGGGTVNTEAFF. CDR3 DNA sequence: TGTGCCAGCTCACCACCGGGGGGGGGAACGGTGAACACTGAAGCTTTCTTT.

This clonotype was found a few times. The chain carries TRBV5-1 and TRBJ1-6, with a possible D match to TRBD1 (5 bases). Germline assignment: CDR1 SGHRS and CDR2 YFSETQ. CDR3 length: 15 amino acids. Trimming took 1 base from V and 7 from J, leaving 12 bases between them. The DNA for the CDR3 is TGCGCCAGCAGCTTGAGCAGGGATGAGAATTCACCCCTCCACTTT. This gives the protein CASSLSRDENSPLHF.

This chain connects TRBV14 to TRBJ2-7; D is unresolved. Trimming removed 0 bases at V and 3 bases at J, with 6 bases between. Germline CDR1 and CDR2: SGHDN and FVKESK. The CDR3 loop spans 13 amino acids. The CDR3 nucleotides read TGTGCCAGCAGCCAAGAGGTCAGCTACGAGCAGTACTTC. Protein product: CASSQEVSYEQYF.

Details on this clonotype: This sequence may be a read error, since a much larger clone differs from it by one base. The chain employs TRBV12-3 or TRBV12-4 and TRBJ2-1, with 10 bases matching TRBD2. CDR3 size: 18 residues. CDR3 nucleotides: TGTGTCAGCAGTTTCACGATAGCGGGGGGTCGCTCCTACAATGAGCAGTTCTTC. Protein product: CVSSFTIAGGRSYNEQFF.

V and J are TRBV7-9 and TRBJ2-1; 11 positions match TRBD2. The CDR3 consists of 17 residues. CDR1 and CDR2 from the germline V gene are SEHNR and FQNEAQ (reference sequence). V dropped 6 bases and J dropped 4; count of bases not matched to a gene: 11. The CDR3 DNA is TGTGCCAGCAGTCGTGGTAGCGGGGGGGATATTTACAATGAGCAGTTCTTC. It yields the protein CASSRGSGGDIYNEQFF.

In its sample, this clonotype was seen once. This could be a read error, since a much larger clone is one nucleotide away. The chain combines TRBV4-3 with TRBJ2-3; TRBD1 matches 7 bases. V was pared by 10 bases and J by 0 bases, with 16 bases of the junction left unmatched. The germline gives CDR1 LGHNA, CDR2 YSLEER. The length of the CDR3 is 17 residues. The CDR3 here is CANTQRVRQGSTDTQYF. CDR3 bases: TGCGCCAACACCCAGAGGGTTAGACAGGGCAGCACAGATACGCAGTATTTT.